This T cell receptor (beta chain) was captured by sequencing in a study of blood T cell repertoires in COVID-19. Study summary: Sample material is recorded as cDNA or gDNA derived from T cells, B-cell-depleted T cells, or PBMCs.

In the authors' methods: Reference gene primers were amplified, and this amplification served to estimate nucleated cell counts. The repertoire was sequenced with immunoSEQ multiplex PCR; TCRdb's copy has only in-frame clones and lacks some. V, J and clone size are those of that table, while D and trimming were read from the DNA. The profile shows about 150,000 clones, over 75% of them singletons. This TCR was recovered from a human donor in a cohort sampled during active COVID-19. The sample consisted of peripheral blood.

The CDR3 sequence is CASSLSGGYYEQYV. The CDR3 DNA reads as TGTGCCAGCAGTTTGAGTGGCGGTTACTACGAGCAGTACGTC. J is TRBJ2-7 and V is TRBV27; D ambiguous. Germline V gene sequence: CDR1 MNHEY, CDR2 SMNVEV (reference sequence). The CDR3 spans 14 residues. V lost 3 bases to trimming and J lost 3 bases, with 12 bases between them.